The 28 T cell receptor beta chains presented below share a single source sample, sequenced in a study of blood T cell repertoires in COVID-19. Clones were sequenced by immunoSEQ multiplex PCR, and TCRdb holds only the in-frame ones, with some missing. The profile shows roughly 280,000 clones, roughly nine tenths of them singletons. The sequencing input was PBMCs or T cells enriched from blood (not recorded which). The receptors here all came from a woman aged 18-29 years who had recovered from COVID-19.

The sample holds one count of this clone. J is TRBJ2-7 and V is TRBV2; tentative D call: TRBD2 (6 bases). Germline V lookup: CDR1 SNHLY, CDR2 FYNNEI. The CDR3 is 14 residues long. V lost 6 bases, J lost 3 bases, and 15 bases lay in between. CDR3 coding DNA: TGTGCCAGCAGGGAGGGAAGAATGTTCTACGAGCAGTACTTC. Encoded protein: CASREGRMFYEQYF.

The chain couples TRBV6-5 to TRBJ2-7; no reliable D call. Germline CDR1 MNHEY, CDR2 SVGAGI. The V gene lost 0 bases and the J gene lost 4 bases, with 7 bases spanning the gap. This CDR3 is built from 13 residues. CDR3 DNA: TGTGCCAGCAGTTACTCGAGAATGTACGAGCAGTACTTC. It yields the protein CASSYSRMYEQYF.

V and J are TRBV7-2 and TRBJ1-2; D unresolved. Germline values: CDR1 SGHTA, CDR2 FQGNSA. Trimming pared 1 base from V and 4 bases from J, leaving 7 bases between. The CDR3 covers 13 residues. The CDR3 bases are TGTGCCAGCAGCTTAGAACAGATCTATGGCTACACCTTC. It encodes CASSLEQIYGYTF.

The V gene is TRBV6-5, the J gene TRBJ1-2, with 9 bases aligning to TRBD1. Losses at the gene ends were 11 bases for V and 6 bases for J; bases not matched to a gene: 7. The CDR3 runs 12 residues. The germline V gene encodes CDR1 MNHEY and CDR2 SVGAGI. The CDR3 DNA sequence: TGTGCCGGGAGGACAGGGGTGGATGGCTACACCTTC. Its protein is CAGRTGVDGYTF.

V and J are TRBV10-2 and TRBJ1-1; D unresolved. Trimming removed 4 bases from V and 1 base from J, with 7 bases in between. The CDR3 contains 13 residues. Germline values: CDR1 WSHSY, CDR2 SAAADI. CDR3 protein: CASSVGGNTEAFF. The DNA for the CDR3 is TGCGCCAGCAGTGTCGGAGGGAACACTGAAGCTTTCTTT.

V is TRBV15 and J is TRBJ1-1; D not resolved. Germline V gene data show CDR1 as LNHNV and CDR2 as YYDKDF (reference sequence). V lost 0 bases, J lost 5 bases, and 10 bases lay in between. CDR3 length: 14 amino acids. The CDR3 DNA sequence: TGTGCCACCAGCAGAGATGGCGAGGTGACTGAAGCTTTCTTT. Translated, it gives CATSRDGEVTEAFF.

The chain recombines TRBV5-1 with TRBJ2-1; TRBD1 matches 8 bases. Germline values: CDR1 SGHRS, CDR2 YFSETQ. The CDR3 runs 13 residues. The trim removed 4 bases at V and 9 bases at J, leaving 6 bases unmatched. This CDR3 is CASSPDREGEQFF. CDR3 coding DNA: TGCGCCAGCAGCCCGGACAGGGAAGGTGAGCAGTTCTTC.

The chain joins TRBV7-8 to TRBJ2-1; no reliable D call. The CDR3 loop spans 15 amino acids. With 7 bases removed from V and 5 bases from J, the gap between germline ends came to 18 bases. The germline gives CDR1 SGHVS, CDR2 FQNEAQ. The CDR3 spells CASKEHLTRNNEQFF. DNA for the CDR3: TGTGCCAGCAAAGAACACCTCACCCGTAACAATGAGCAGTTCTTC.

A note on this clone: The identical CDR3 is also encoded by other nucleotide sequences in the sample. This sequence joins TRBV5-1 and TRBJ1-2; TRBD1 agrees at 12 bases. Germline CDR1 SGHRS, CDR2 YFSETQ. The CDR3 extends over 15 amino acids. V lost 3 bases to trimming and J lost 4 bases; unmatched junction nucleotides: 4. The DNA for the CDR3 is TGCGCCAGCAGCTCGGGACAGGGGGCCGGCTATGGCTACACCTTC. It encodes CASSSGQGAGYGYTF.

The V call is TRBV27, the J call TRBJ1-5, with unresolved D. Looked up from germline, CDR1 is MNHEY and CDR2 is SMNVEV (reference sequence). The CDR3 length is 13 residues. V lost 4 bases and J lost 0, with 4 bases in between. The CDR3 nucleotides read TGTGCCAGCAGTTCCAATAGCAATCAGCCCCAGCATTTT. Its protein is CASSSNSNQPQHF.

The chain employs TRBV4-1 and TRBJ1-1; no firm D call. Germline values: CDR1 MGHRA, CDR2 YSYEKL. The V and J ends lost 0 bases and 5 bases respectively, with 13 bases between them. This CDR3 comprises 15 residues. DNA of the CDR3: TGCGCCAGCAGCCAAGATAACGCGGGAGGGACTGAAGCTTTCTTT. It is translated as CASSQDNAGGTEAFF.

This chain joins TRBV28 and TRBJ2-1, with D perhaps TRBD2 (5 bases). CDR3 length: 13 amino acids. The V end was cut by 5 bases, the J end by 4 bases, with 9 bases between. Per germline, CDR1 MDHEN and CDR2 SYDVKM. The CDR3 here is CASSAGRYNEQFF. Written as DNA, the CDR3 is TGTGCCAGCAGTGCGGGCAGGTACAATGAGCAGTTCTTC.

The chain carries TRBV24-1 and TRBJ2-1, with TRBD2 matching 10 bases. Trimming removed 5 bases from V and 4 bases from J; junction bases left unmatched: 1. Germline V gene data show CDR1 as KGHDR and CDR2 as SFDVKD. The CDR3 has 14 amino acids. Here the CDR3 reads CATSVAGGYNEQFF. The CDR3 nucleotides read TGTGCCACCAGTGTAGCGGGGGGTTACAATGAGCAGTTCTTC.

The rearrangement joins TRBV7-8 to TRBJ1-2; D possibly corresponds to TRBD1 (5 bases). The CDR3 runs to 13 residues. The germline CDR1 and CDR2 sequences are SGHVS and FQNEAQ. V lost 3 bases to trimming and J lost 6 bases, with 11 bases between them. The CDR3 sequence: CASSFQRQNGYTF. DNA of the CDR3: TGTGCCAGCAGCTTTCAGAGACAGAATGGCTACACCTTC. Full variable domain (missing parts from reference TRBV7-8 and TRBJ1-2): GAGVSQSPRYKVAKRGQDVALRCDPISGHVSLFWYQQALGQGPEFLTYFQNEAQLDKSGLPSDRFFAERPEGSVSTLKIQRTQQEDSAVYLCASSFQRQNGYTFGSGTRLTVV.

A note on this clone: This specimen includes other DNA sequences encoding the same CDR3. The chain is built from TRBV18 and TRBJ1-4, with 9 nucleotides matching TRBD1. Trimming cost V 0 bases and J 8 bases; bases outside gene matches: 4. The CDR3 has 15 amino acids. Germline V gene lookup returns CDR1 KGHSH and CDR2 LQKENI. For the CDR3, the DNA is TGTGCCAGCTCACCACCGGGACAGGGAGGGGAAAAACTGTTTTTT. It specifies CASSPPGQGGEKLFF.

The genes are TRBV5-1 and TRBJ2-3; D unresolved. CDR3 length equals 13 residues. V was trimmed by 4 bases and J by 2 bases, leaving 8 bases between them. Germline V gene lookup returns CDR1 SGHRS and CDR2 YFSETQ. In DNA form, the CDR3 reads TGCGCCAGCAGCCGGTTGCCCACAGATACGCAGTATTTT. Protein product: CASSRLPTDTQYF.

In regard to this clone: An end of the junction differs from the germline gene, which may be a read error. The chain is built from TRBV6-2 or TRBV6-3 and TRBJ2-7; no definite D call. Germline V gene data show CDR1 as MNHEY and CDR2 as SVGEGT. The CDR3 loop spans 12 amino acids. CDR3 sequence: CASSYFGYEQYF. CDR3 nucleotide sequence: TGTGCCAGCAGCTACTTCGGCTACGAGCAGTACTTC.

This sequence joins TRBV6-5 and TRBJ1-1, with D uncertain. The CDR3 runs to 16 residues. Trimming cost V 0 bases and J 0 bases, with 11 bases left between them. Germline V gene sequence: CDR1 MNHEY, CDR2 SVGAGI. The CDR3 DNA reads as TGTGCCAGCAGTTACTCGATCGGAGGGATGAACACTGAAGCTTTCTTT. Residues: CASSYSIGGMNTEAFF.

This chain uses TRBV18 with TRBJ1-2, with D uncertain. With 1 base removed from V and 1 base from J, the gap between germline ends came to 10 bases. Germline assignment: CDR1 KGHSH and CDR2 LQKENI. This CDR3 comprises 15 residues. CDR3 sequence reads: CASSPQVRDNYGYTF. The DNA of the CDR3 is TGTGCCAGCTCACCACAGGTCCGGGATAACTATGGCTACACCTTC.

The V call is TRBV5-1, the J call TRBJ2-5; tentative D call: TRBD1 (6 bases). Germline loops: CDR1 SGHRS, CDR2 YFSETQ. Trimming took off 3 bases at V and 3 bases at J, with 18 bases between the two ends. The CDR3 runs 16 residues. The CDR3 coding sequence is TGCGCCAGCAGCTCCAATGGGCAGGGGTTTAAAGAGACCCAGTACTTC. Translating gives CASSSNGQGFKETQYF.

The rearrangement uses TRBV18 and TRBJ1-1, with a weak D call TRBD1 (5 bases). Trimming removed 4 bases from V and 1 base from J, with 16 bases in between. Germline loops: CDR1 KGHSH, CDR2 LQKENI. This CDR3 contains 16 residues. CDR3 coding DNA: TGTGCCAGCTCACAATCCACAGTTGGGGCGAACACTGAAGCTTTCTTT. This translates into CASSQSTVGANTEAFF.

This chain links TRBV5-4 with TRBJ1-1, with D possibly matching TRBD1 (6 bases). The CDR3 contains 13 residues. V shed 0 bases and J shed 8 bases, with 11 bases lying between them. Looked up from germline, CDR1 is SGHNT and CDR2 is YYREEE (reference sequence). CDR3 sequence (DNA): TGTGCCAGCAGCTTGGACTTCGACAGGGAAGCTTTCTTT. Its translation: CASSLDFDREAFF.

The rearrangement links TRBV6-5 to TRBJ1-6; 8 bases are a match to TRBD1. Germline CDR1 is MNHEY and CDR2 is SVGAGI. Losses at the gene ends were 8 bases for V and 12 bases for J; bases not matched to a gene: 12. The CDR3 has 14 residues. CDR3 protein: CASGGQAGYKPLHF. The DNA for the CDR3 is TGTGCCAGCGGGGGACAGGCGGGTTATAAACCCCTCCACTTT.

This chain uses TRBV7-2 with TRBJ2-5; weak D call: TRBD1 (6 bases). The length of the CDR3 is 17 residues. The V and J ends lost 5 bases and 1 base respectively, with 20 bases between them. Germline V gives CDR1 SGHTA, CDR2 FQGNSA. Here the CDR3 reads CASSRPIGGQTQETQYF. CDR3 sequence (DNA): TGTGCCAGCAGCCGGCCAATTGGCGGACAGACCCAAGAGACCCAGTACTTC.

The rearrangement uses TRBV28 and TRBJ2-3; 11 nucleotides match TRBD2. This CDR3 region has 16 residues. J gave up 4 bases and V 6 bases, and 9 bases lay outside the gene matches. Germline V gene lookup returns CDR1 MDHEN and CDR2 SYDVKM. For the CDR3, the DNA is TGTGCCAGCAGCCCAATTAGCGGGGGGGCGGCAGATACGCAGTATTTT. Translating it yields CASSPISGGAADTQYF.

CDR3: CASSLARQGIGNTIYF. The CDR3 nucleotides are TGTGCCAGCAGCCTGGCGAGACAGGGGATTGGAAACACCATATATTTT. The chain recombines TRBV7-2 with TRBJ1-3, with 8 nucleotides matching TRBD1. Germline assignment: CDR1 SGHTA and CDR2 FQGNSA. Germline trimming cut 5 bases from V and 3 bases from J; bases unmatched to any gene: 9. This CDR3 has 16 amino acids. Filled out from reference TRBV7-2 and TRBJ1-3, the complete variable domain reads GAGVSQSPSNKVTEKGKDVELRCDPISGHTALYWYRQSLGQGLEFLIYFQGNSAPDKSGLPSDRFSAERTGGSVSTLTIQRTQQEDSAVYLCASSLARQGIGNTIYFGEGSWLTVV.

This chain joins TRBV5-1 and TRBJ2-5, with 8 bases matching TRBD1. CDR1 and CDR2 (germline): SGHRS, YFSETQ. The CDR3 has 15 amino acids. The V and J ends lost 8 bases and 1 base, in that order; junction bases with no gene match: 10. Here the CDR3 reads CASTMRGQGQETQYF. The CDR3, as DNA: TGCGCCAGTACTATGAGAGGACAGGGCCAAGAGACCCAGTACTTC.

This clone was observed once. This chain links TRBV12-5 with TRBJ2-3; 11 bases are shared with TRBD2. This CDR3 comprises 19 residues. Germline CDR1 LGHNT, CDR2 FRNRAP. Unmatched junction bases numbered 9, after V lost 1 base and J lost 0 bases. CDR3 amino acids: CASGLAAGTSGPSTDTQYF. CDR3 in DNA: TGTGCTAGTGGTTTGGCCGCCGGGACTAGCGGACCTAGCACAGATACGCAGTATTTT. The entire variable domain, with the rest obtained from reference TRBV12-5 and TRBJ2-3, is as follows: DARVTQTPRHKVTEMGQEVTMRCQPILGHNTVFWYRQTMMQGLELLAYFRNRAPLDDSGMPKDRFSAEMPDATLATLKIQPSEPRDSAVYFCASGLAAGTSGPSTDTQYFGPGTRLTVL.